The 30 T cell receptor beta chains below come from one sample, sequenced in a study of beta chain features in type 1 diabetes. Findings and caveats of the study: Shorter TCRB CDR3s, moderately but significantly so, were found in Type 1 diabetes patients in all four CD4+ subsets.

Their antigen targets remain unknown. All of the isolated RNA was reverse transcribed, so expressed TCRB transcripts were sequenced. TCRdb keeps only in-frame clones here, not all; method: immunoSEQ multiplex PCR. Of around 600,000 clones listed, 9.5% to 15% are singletons. The material sequenced was naive CD4+ T cells from blood. The source is a young man with type 1 diabetes.

This clone has more than one count but fewer than ten. The rearrangement uses TRBV6-5 and TRBJ2-1; D assignment may be TRBD1 or TRBD2 (5 bases each). V was pared by 2 bases and J by 6 bases, with 14 bases between. The CDR3 has 15 residues. Germline CDR1 and CDR2: MNHEY and SVGAGI. The CDR3 region is CASSYDRDQSNEQFF. The CDR3 bases are TGTGCCAGCAGTTACGACCGGGACCAGTCCAATGAGCAGTTCTTC.

This clone came up a few times. The chain couples TRBV23-1 to TRBJ1-2; the D is unclear. TRBV23-1 is labeled an ORF, and its function is uncertain. Trimming removed 2 bases at V and 8 bases at J, with 15 bases between. The CDR3 is made up of 14 amino acids. The CDR3 sequence is CASSQRAGPQGYTF. The CDR3, as DNA: TGCGCCAGCAGTCAAAGGGCGGGCCCCCAAGGCTACACCTTC.

This clone came up a few times. V gene TRBV28 combines with J gene TRBJ1-2, with a tentative D call TRBD1 (5 bases). The CDR3 covers 14 residues. Per the germline V gene, CDR1 is MDHEN and CDR2 is SYDVKM. V shed 7 bases and J shed 2 bases, with 14 bases lying between them. The CDR3 DNA sequence: TGTGCCAGCAATACCGGGACGCAGAACTATGGCTACACCTTC. Amino acid sequence: CASNTGTQNYGYTF.

The chain uses TRBV10-3 and TRBJ2-7, with no clear D. The length of the CDR3 is 13 residues. Germline lookup yields CDR1 ENHRY and CDR2 SYGVKD. V dropped 4 bases and J dropped 5 bases, with 12 bases sitting between them. In DNA, the CDR3 is TGTGCCATCAGTGCCGGTAACGGCGACGAGCAGTACTTC. It codes for CAISAGNGDEQYF.

V is TRBV18 and J is TRBJ2-7; D uncertain. V lost 2 bases to trimming and J lost 6 bases, with 14 bases between them. CDR3 length: 14 amino acids. Germline CDR1 reads KGHSH; CDR2 reads LQKENI. CDR3 residues: CASSPYGPLSEQYF. The DNA for the CDR3 is TGTGCCAGCTCACCATACGGGCCCCTCTCCGAGCAGTACTTC.

This clone has more than one count but fewer than ten. The chain joins TRBV29-1 to TRBJ1-2, with a weak D call TRBD1 (5 bases). Germline-derived CDR1 and CDR2 are SQVTM and ANQGSEA. Trimming shortened V by 6 bases and J by 6 bases, and 17 bases separated the two germline ends. This CDR3 region has 13 residues. In DNA, the CDR3 is TGCAGCGTCTCCAATATCAGGGCACATGGCTACACCTTC. It yields the protein CSVSNIRAHGYTF.

The rearrangement links TRBV18 to TRBJ2-5; possibly TRBD1 for D (6 bases). The ends were cut back, 0 bases at V and 5 bases at J, with 13 bases in the middle. The germline V gene has CDR1 KGHSH and CDR2 LQKENI. There are 15 residues in the CDR3. The CDR3 DNA follows: TGTGCCAGCTCACCACCAACTGGGGGCCGGGAGACCCAGTACTTC. As protein: CASSPPTGGRETQYF.

This clone was observed a handful of times. J is TRBJ1-1 and V is TRBV7-6, with 7 bases identical to TRBD1. The ends lost 1 base at V and 5 bases at J; junction bases unmatched: 7. The CDR3 contains 15 residues. Germline lookup yields CDR1 SGHVS and CDR2 FNYEAQ. The DNA of the CDR3 is TGTGCCAGCAGCTTAGGTTCAGGGGGGGAAACTGAAGCTTTCTTT. Translating it yields CASSLGSGGETEAFF.

This clone was seen only a few times. The chain links TRBV10-3 to TRBJ1-1; D is unresolved. The CDR3 length is 13 residues. V was clipped by 4 bases and J by 1 base, with 7 bases between them. Germline values: CDR1 ENHRY, CDR2 SYGVKD. The CDR3 spells CAISVESNTEAFF. The DNA for the CDR3 is TGTGCCATCAGTGTTGAGTCGAACACTGAAGCTTTCTTT.

The chain couples TRBV5-1 to TRBJ2-3; D is undetermined. Germline loops: CDR1 SGHRS, CDR2 YFSETQ. With 4 bases removed from V and 2 bases from J, the gap between germline ends came to 5 bases. This CDR3 has 12 residues. The CDR3 reads CASSISTDTQYF. In nucleotides, the CDR3 is TGCGCCAGCAGCATTTCCACAGATACGCAGTATTTT.

This clone showed up just a few times. CDR3: CASSSSGTSGGEQYF. The CDR3 region has the DNA TGTGCCAGCAGTTCCTCCGGGACTAGCGGGGGAGAGCAGTACTTC. V and J are TRBV28 and TRBJ2-7, with 14 bases lining up with TRBD2. The ends lost 4 bases at V and 7 bases at J; junction bases unmatched: 6. There are 15 residues in the CDR3. CDR1 and CDR2 (germline): MDHEN, SYDVKM.

The table lists this clone with a few counts. The genes are TRBV5-1 and TRBJ2-5, with TRBD2 matching 7 bases. Trimming took 5 bases from V and 5 from J; bases not matched to a gene: 6. The CDR3 has 13 residues. Germline loops: CDR1 SGHRS, CDR2 YFSETQ. The CDR3 loop is CASSTGGGETQYF. CDR3 bases: TGCGCCAGCAGTACGGGAGGCGGGGAGACCCAGTACTTC.

The rearrangement joins TRBV10-3 to TRBJ1-2; TRBD1 might be the D (5 bases). Trimming left V 2 bases short and J 0 bases short, with 10 bases between. The CDR3 contains 15 residues. Germline V gene sequence: CDR1 ENHRY, CDR2 SYGVKD. The CDR3 nucleotides read TGTGCCATCAGTGAGCACGGGGACCCTAACTATGGCTACACCTTC. It codes for CAISEHGDPNYGYTF.

J is TRBJ1-3 and V is TRBV6-1; D may be TRBD1 (6 bases). The CDR3 loop spans 14 amino acids. Trimming cost V 4 bases and J 0 bases, with 7 bases left between them. Germline CDR1 MNHNS, CDR2 SASEGT. The CDR3 reads CASSATGSGNTIYF. DNA of the CDR3: TGTGCCAGCAGTGCGACAGGCTCTGGAAACACCATATATTTT.

The rearrangement uses TRBV5-8 and TRBJ2-6, with D tentatively TRBD1 (6 bases). Germline-derived CDR1 and CDR2 are SGHTS and YDEGEE. Trimming removed 4 bases from V and 4 bases from J, with 15 bases in between. The CDR3 is 16 residues long. CDR3 amino acids: CASSRIQGSGANVLTF. The CDR3 DNA is TGTGCCAGCAGCAGAATACAGGGATCAGGGGCCAACGTCCTGACTTTC.

This sequence joins TRBV19 and TRBJ1-2; 11 bases are a match to TRBD1. The CDR3 is made up of 16 amino acids. Germline CDR1 is LNHDA and CDR2 is SQIVND (reference sequence). J was trimmed by 5 bases and V by 1 base; bases with no gene match: 6. CDR3 nucleotide sequence: TGTGCCAGTAGTATAGGTCGGGACAGGGGGTCGTATGGCTACACCTTC. Residues: CASSIGRDRGSYGYTF.

This clone was found a few times. Other DNA variants within this sample encode the same CDR3. V gene TRBV7-9 combines with J gene TRBJ2-2; D may correspond to TRBD1 or TRBD2 (5 bases each). V shed 5 bases and J shed 1 base, with 11 bases lying between them. In germline, CDR1 is SEHNR, CDR2 FQNEAQ (reference sequence). The CDR3 is 15 amino acids. The CDR3 region has the DNA TGTGCCAGCAGCCCTGGGACGGGGAACACCGGGGAGCTGTTTTTT. It translates to CASSPGTGNTGELFF.

The V gene is TRBV7-2, the J gene TRBJ1-2; D ambiguous. Germline lookup yields CDR1 SGHTA and CDR2 FQGNSA. The CDR3 is made up of 14 amino acids. Trimming removed 6 bases at V and 2 bases at J, with 13 bases between. The CDR3 DNA reads as TGTGCCAGCAGTCCCTATGAAGAGAACTATGGCTACACCTTC. It translates to CASSPYEENYGYTF.

This clone was seen a handful of times. The chain employs TRBV29-1 and TRBJ2-3, with TRBD2 matching 7 bases. Germline V gives CDR1 SQVTM, CDR2 ANQGSEA. V lost 6 bases and J lost 2; bases outside the gene matches: 11. This CDR3 region has 15 residues. The CDR3 here is CSVSPTSLVTDTQYF. The DNA for the CDR3 is TGCAGCGTCTCGCCGACTAGCCTGGTCACAGATACGCAGTATTTT.

The chain joins TRBV5-1 to TRBJ2-5, with 9 bases aligning to TRBD2. Germline assignment: CDR1 SGHRS and CDR2 YFSETQ. The CDR3 consists of 18 residues. The V and J ends lost 6 bases and 0 bases, in that order; junction bases with no gene match: 15. CDR3 region: CASTTGRTSDRHQETQYF. Here the CDR3 DNA reads TGCGCCAGCACAACCGGTAGGACTAGCGACCGGCACCAAGAGACCCAGTACTTC.

This clone showed up just a few times. The chain combines TRBV29-1 with TRBJ2-3; D uncertain. This CDR3 region has 12 residues. Germline V CDR1 and CDR2: SQVTM, ANQGSEA. The V gene lost 3 bases and the J gene lost 6 bases, with 10 bases spanning the gap. CDR3 protein: CSVEIGADTQYF. CDR3 nucleotide sequence: TGCAGCGTTGAGATTGGAGCGGATACGCAGTATTTT.

This sequence joins TRBV7-3 and TRBJ2-1; TRBD2 matches 7 bases. J gave up 2 bases and V 5 bases, and 6 bases lay outside the gene matches. There are 15 residues in the CDR3. CDR1 and CDR2 (germline): SGHTA, FQGTGA. The CDR3 DNA follows: TGTGCCAGCAGCCCAACTAGCGCGGCCTACAATGAGCAGTTCTTC. It encodes CASSPTSAAYNEQFF.

The rearrangement uses TRBV5-1 and TRBJ2-3; 10 bases agree with TRBD1. V trimming: 6 bases; J trimming: 3 bases; junction bases outside the gene matches: 7. The CDR3 runs to 15 residues. Per germline, CDR1 SGHRS and CDR2 YFSETQ. The CDR3, as DNA: TGCGCCAGCAAACCGGGACAGGGGTCAACAGATACGCAGTATTTT. Translated: CASKPGQGSTDTQYF.

This clone was seen a handful of times. The chain combines TRBV4-3 with TRBJ2-7, with D maybe TRBD2 (5 bases). This CDR3 has 14 residues. V lost 0 bases, J lost 6 bases, and 12 bases lay in between. The germline V gene has CDR1 LGHNA and CDR2 YSLEER. The CDR3 spells CASSQDVALGEQYF. The CDR3, as DNA: TGCGCCAGCAGCCAAGATGTAGCGCTGGGCGAGCAGTACTTC.

CDR3 sequence: CASSQPGQGPIGTDTQYF. CDR3 nucleotide sequence: TGTGCCAGCAGCCAGCCGGGACAGGGACCGATAGGCACAGATACGCAGTATTTT. The rearrangement joins TRBV4-2 to TRBJ2-3; 9 bases fit TRBD1. Germline V CDR1 and CDR2: LGHNA, YNFKEQ. There are 18 residues in the CDR3. V lost 3 bases to trimming and J lost 1 base; unmatched junction nucleotides: 11.

The rearrangement joins TRBV5-1 to TRBJ2-7; D unresolved. There are 13 residues in the CDR3. Germline V CDR1 and CDR2: SGHRS, YFSETQ. V was trimmed by 0 bases and J by 3 bases, leaving 7 bases between them. The CDR3 bases are TGCGCCAGCAGCTTGGGCAGCCACTACGAGCAGTACTTC. Protein: CASSLGSHYEQYF.

This clone was seen a handful of times. V is TRBV7-9 and J is TRBJ1-4, with 8 bases matching TRBD1. The trim removed 3 bases at V and 3 bases at J, leaving 3 bases unmatched. The CDR3 is made up of 15 amino acids. Germline V gene lookup returns CDR1 SEHNR and CDR2 FQNEAQ (reference sequence). In DNA, the CDR3 is TGTGCCAGCAGCTTGACAGGGGCCTCTAATGAAAAACTGTTTTTT. Translated: CASSLTGASNEKLFF.

The chain is built from TRBV10-3 and TRBJ1-1; tentatively, D is TRBD1 (5 bases). The CDR3 is 13 amino acids. V was cut by 6 bases and J by 1 base, with 9 bases left in between. Per germline, CDR1 ENHRY and CDR2 SYGVKD. CDR3 in DNA: TGTGCCATCAGCAAGACAGAGAACACTGAAGCTTTCTTT. This sequence encodes CAISKTENTEAFF.

This clone was picked up a small number of times. The chain combines TRBV27 with TRBJ2-1; no clear D gene. Trimming stripped 1 base from V and 0 bases from J, with 10 bases between. From germline, CDR1 is MNHEY and CDR2 SMNVEV (reference sequence). The CDR3 runs 16 residues. CDR3 nucleotide sequence: TGTGCCAGCAGTTTATGGATTAGTAGCTCCTACAATGAGCAGTTCTTC. The encoded protein is CASSLWISSSYNEQFF.

V and J are TRBV5-1 and TRBJ1-2, with no clear D. With 4 bases removed from V and 6 bases from J, the gap between germline ends came to 13 bases. The CDR3 is 13 residues long. Germline CDR1 SGHRS, CDR2 YFSETQ. The CDR3 region has the DNA TGCGCCAGCAGCCCCAGCCCCACCAATGGCTACACCTTC. Protein: CASSPSPTNGYTF.